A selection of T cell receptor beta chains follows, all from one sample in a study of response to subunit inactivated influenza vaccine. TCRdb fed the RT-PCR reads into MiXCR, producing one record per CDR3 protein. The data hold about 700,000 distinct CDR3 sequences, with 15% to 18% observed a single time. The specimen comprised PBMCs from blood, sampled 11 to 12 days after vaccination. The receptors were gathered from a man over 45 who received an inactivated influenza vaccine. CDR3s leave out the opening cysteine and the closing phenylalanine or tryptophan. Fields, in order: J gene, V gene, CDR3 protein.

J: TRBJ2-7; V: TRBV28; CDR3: ASSFLKAGGHEQY
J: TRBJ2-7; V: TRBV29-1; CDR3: SVSRTSEVYEQY
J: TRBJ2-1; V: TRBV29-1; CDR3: SFRRGGSQF
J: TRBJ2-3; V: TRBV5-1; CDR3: ASSTARGDTDTQY
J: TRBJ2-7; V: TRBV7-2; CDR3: ASSRDVAGGNEQY
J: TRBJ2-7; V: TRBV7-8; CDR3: ASSLDRLSGEQY
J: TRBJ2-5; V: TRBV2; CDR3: ASSFSGPTETQY
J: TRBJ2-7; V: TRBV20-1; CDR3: SAPRQGTLYEQY
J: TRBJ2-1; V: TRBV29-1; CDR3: SAFFPSAIARSYNEQF
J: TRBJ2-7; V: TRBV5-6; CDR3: ASSPGTETQQY
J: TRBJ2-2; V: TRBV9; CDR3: ASSASRTSGRGTGELF
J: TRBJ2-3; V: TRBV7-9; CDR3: ASSARQGLKDTQY
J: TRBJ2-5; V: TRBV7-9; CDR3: ASSLAEGQETQY
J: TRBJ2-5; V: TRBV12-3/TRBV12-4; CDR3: ASSFGPETQY
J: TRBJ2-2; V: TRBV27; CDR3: ASSPGVSNTGELF
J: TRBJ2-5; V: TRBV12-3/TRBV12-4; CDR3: ASRLVGGPETQY